Here is one TCR beta chain with its context. Per germline, CDR1 GTSNPN and CDR2 SVGIG (reference sequence). V shed 0 bases and J shed 7 bases, with 16 bases lying between them. CDR3 length: 15 residues. TCRdb keeps only in-frame clones here, not all; method: immunoSEQ multiplex PCR. The table has about 360,000 clones, around 90% seen once. The data stem from a study of blood T cell repertoires in COVID-19. For the study at large: PBMCs, B-cell-depleted T cells, or T cells provided the cDNA or gDNA that made up the material.

Source material: peripheral blood. The gene calls are TRBV30 and TRBJ1-3, with D possibly being TRBD1 (6 bases). The source of this sequence is a human donor in a cohort sampled during active COVID-19. The CDR3 loop reads CAWSVHGQRGNTIYF. For the CDR3, the DNA is TGTGCCTGGAGTGTTCACGGCCAAAGGGGGAACACCATATATTTT.